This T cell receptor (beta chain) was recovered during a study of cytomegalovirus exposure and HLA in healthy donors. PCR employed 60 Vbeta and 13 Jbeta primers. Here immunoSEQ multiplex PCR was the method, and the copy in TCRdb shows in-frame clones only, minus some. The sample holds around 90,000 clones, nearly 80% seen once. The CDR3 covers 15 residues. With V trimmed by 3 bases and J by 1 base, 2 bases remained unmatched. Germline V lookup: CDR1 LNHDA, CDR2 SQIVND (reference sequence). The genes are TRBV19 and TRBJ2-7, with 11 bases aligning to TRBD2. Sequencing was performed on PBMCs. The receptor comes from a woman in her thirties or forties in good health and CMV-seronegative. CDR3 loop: CASSIGLAGSYEQYF. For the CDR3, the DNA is TGTGCCAGTAGTATCGGACTAGCGGGTTCCTACGAGCAGTACTTC.